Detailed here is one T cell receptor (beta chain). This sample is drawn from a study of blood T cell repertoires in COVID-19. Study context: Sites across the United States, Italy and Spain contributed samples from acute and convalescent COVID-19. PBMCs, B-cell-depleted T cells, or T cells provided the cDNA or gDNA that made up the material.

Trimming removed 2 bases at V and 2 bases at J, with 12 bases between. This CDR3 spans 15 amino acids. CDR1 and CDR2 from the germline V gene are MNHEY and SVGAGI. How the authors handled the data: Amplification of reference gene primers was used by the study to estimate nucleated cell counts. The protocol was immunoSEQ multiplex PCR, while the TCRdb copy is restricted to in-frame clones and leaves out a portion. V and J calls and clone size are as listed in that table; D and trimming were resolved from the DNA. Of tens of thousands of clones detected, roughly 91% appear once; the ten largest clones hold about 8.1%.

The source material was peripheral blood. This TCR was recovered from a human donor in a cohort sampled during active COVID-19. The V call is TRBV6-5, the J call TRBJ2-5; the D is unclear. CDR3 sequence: CASSYGAQPQETQYF. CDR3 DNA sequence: TGTGCCAGCAGTTACGGCGCACAGCCACAAGAGACCCAGTACTTC.